Listed below are T cell receptor beta chains from one sample, sequenced in a study of type 1 and type 2 diabetes patients. TCRdb recomputed calls from the multiplex PCR reads with MiXCR, one row per CDR3 protein. The table includes about 290,000 distinct CDR3 sequences, roughly 48% detected once. The source material was peripheral blood mononuclear cells (PBMCs). All receptors derive from a man between 18 and 35 years old with type 2 diabetes. The CDR3 runs from the conserved cysteine through the conserved F or W. D genes are given only for firm matches. Size tells how often a clone was seen (once, few, many) or the class of an expanded clone, and some rows leave it out.

>NA|NA|TRBJ2-1|TRBV13
CASSVDLATGNEQFF
TGTGCCAGCAGCGTAGACCTAGCGACGGGCAATGAGCAGTTCTTC
>NA|TRBD1|TRBJ1-6|TRBV2
CASNPTGVGWGSPLHF
TGTGCCAGCAATCCGACAGGGGTGGGCTGGGGTTCACCCCTCCACTTT
>NA|TRBD1|TRBJ1-1|TRBV7-2
CASYRSDRGYQNTEAFF
TGTGCCAGCTACCGGTCCGACAGGGGCTATCAGAACACTGAAGCTTTCTTT
>NA|NA|TRBJ2-5|TRBV5-1
CASSGGGAGAQYF
TGTGCCAGCAGCGGTGGAGGGGCTGGGGCCCAGTACTTC
>NA|NA|TRBJ2-1|TRBV20-1
CSPRVNEQFF
TGCAGTCCTCGCGTAAATGAGCAGTTCTTC
>NA|NA|TRBJ1-2|TRBV5-1
CASSRQTSTDYGYTF
TGCGCCAGCAGCAGGCAGACCTCGACCGACTATGGCTACACCTTC
>NA|NA|TRBJ1-2|TRBV20-1
CSGGDNYGYTF
TGCAGCGGAGGGGACAACTATGGCTACACCTTC
>NA|TRBD2|TRBJ2-7|TRBV19
CASSPTSGALGYEQYF
TGTGCCAGTAGCCCGACTAGCGGGGCCCTGGGCTACGAGCAGTACTTC
>NA|TRBD2|TRBJ2-7|TRBV12-3/TRBV12-4
CASRARLTSGTTERYEQHF
TGTGCCAGCAGGGCTCGACTGACTAGCGGGACGACGGAGCGGTACGAGCAGCACTTC
>many|NA|TRBJ2-7|TRBV2
CATSVGVVSYEQYF
TGTGCCACATCCGTGGGAGTGGTGTCCTACGAGCAGTACTTC
>many|TRBD2|TRBJ2-3|TRBV10-1
CASSEYAGVVADTQYF
TGCGCCAGCAGTGAGTATGCGGGAGTAGTCGCAGATACGCAGTATTTT
>few|TRBD2|TRBJ2-2|TRBV4-1
CASSQLKRELDTGELFF
TGCGCCAGCAGCCAATTAAAGCGGGAGTTGGACACCGGGGAGCTGTTTTTT
>few|TRBD2|TRBJ2-2|TRBV7-3
CASSSLAGVSGELFF
TGTGCCAGCAGCTCACTAGCGGGAGTGTCCGGGGAGCTGTTTTTT
>NA|TRBD1|TRBJ2-7|TRBV28
CASSIFGTGQSYEQYF
TGTGCCAGTAGTATCTTCGGGACAGGGCAGTCCTACGAGCAGTACTTC
>NA|NA|TRBJ1-4|TRBV5-1
CASSFGGGEKLFF
TGCGCCAGCAGCTTCGGGGGAGGTGAAAAACTGTTTTTT
>NA|TRBD2|TRBJ2-7|TRBV10-3
CASSQDRLAAPYEQYF
TGTGCCAGCAGCCAAGATAGACTAGCCGCCCCCTACGAGCAGTACTTC
>many|NA|TRBJ2-5|TRBV25-1
CASSAWTAQETQYF
TGTGCCAGCAGTGCGTGGACAGCTCAAGAGACCCAGTACTTC
>NA|NA|TRBJ2-6|TRBV5-1
CASTFQAGANVLTF
TGCGCCAGCACGTTCCAGGCTGGGGCCAACGTCCTGACTTTC
>NA|NA|TRBJ1-5|TRBV20-1
CSARAADNQPQHF
TGCAGTGCTAGGGCGGCGGATAATCAGCCTCAGCATTTT
>NA|NA|TRBJ1-5|TRBV2
CASSEWVGPNQPQHF
TGTGCCAGCAGTGAATGGGTGGGACCCAATCAGCCCCAGCATTTT
>few|NA|TRBJ1-4|TRBV7-6
CASGHRRDHATNEKLFF
TGTGCCAGCGGCCATAGGAGGGATCATGCAACTAATGAAAAACTGTTTTTT
>NA|NA|TRBJ1-1|TRBV15
CATSTGVGTEAFF
TGTGCCACCAGCACAGGGGTTGGCACTGAAGCTTTCTTT
>NA|NA|TRBJ2-7|TRBV30
CAWSWGATYEQYF
TGTGCCTGGAGTTGGGGGGCAACCTACGAGCAGTACTTC
>few|NA|TRBJ1-2|TRBV30
CAGAVAGGYTF
TGTGCCGGAGCGGTGGCGGGCGGCTACACCTTC
>NA|NA|TRBJ1-4|TRBV20-1
CSARAVGGANEKLFF
TGCAGTGCTAGAGCGGTCGGGGGGGCTAATGAAAAACTGTTTTTT
>many|NA|TRBJ1-2|TRBV2
CASSEDGNYGYTF
TGTGCCAGCAGCGAGGACGGAAACTATGGCTACACCTTC
>few|NA|TRBJ2-2|TRBV9
CASSVAIASGGELFF
TGTGCCAGCAGCGTAGCTATAGCGTCGGGCGGGGAGCTGTTTTTT
>NA|NA|TRBJ2-1|TRBV20-1
CSARDPARSSYNEQFF
TGCAGTGCTAGAGATCCGGCTAGGAGCTCCTACAATGAGCAGTTCTTC
>NA|TRBD1|TRBJ2-7|TRBV6-5
CASSYGTGGVYEQYF
TGTGCCAGCAGTTATGGGACAGGGGGAGTCTACGAGCAGTACTTC
>few|NA|TRBJ2-1|TRBV10-3
CAITPGLGNEQFF
TGTGCCATCACCCCCGGCCTTGGCAATGAGCAGTTCTTC
>NA|NA|TRBJ2-7|TRBV10-1
CASSLTGPRPEQYF
TGCGCCAGCAGCTTGACTGGACCGAGGCCCGAGCAGTACTTC
>NA|NA|TRBJ1-6|TRBV6-6
CASSYSVRNSPLHF
TGTGCCAGCAGTTACTCGGTCCGAAATTCACCCCTCCACTTT
>NA|NA|TRBJ1-2|TRBV6-1
CASRPSGPWGGGYTF
TGTGCCAGCAGGCCTTCGGGACCCTGGGGAGGTGGCTACACCTTC
>few|TRBD1|TRBJ2-5|TRBV19
CASSSGQEEIETQYF
TGTGCCAGCAGCTCAGGACAGGAGGAGATAGAGACCCAGTACTTC
>NA|NA|TRBJ2-1|TRBV29-1
CSVWGSSYNEQFF
TGCAGCGTTTGGGGCAGCTCCTACAATGAGCAGTTCTTC
>NA|NA|TRBJ2-1|TRBV5-1
CASSWTGTSSYNEQFF
TGCGCCAGCAGCTGGACCGGGACATCTTCCTACAATGAGCAGTTCTTC
>NA|NA|TRBJ2-3|TRBV7-2
CASSLVPQTTDTQYF
TGTGCCAGCAGCTTAGTCCCACAGACAACAGATACGCAGTATTTT
>NA|NA|TRBJ1-5|TRBV10-3
CAGWRGARVGQPQHF
TGTGCGGGATGGCGGGGCGCAAGGGTAGGGCAGCCCCAGCATTTT
>NA|TRBD2|TRBJ2-3|TRBV20-1
CSATGLAGLSTDTQYF
TGCAGTGCCACGGGACTAGCGGGTCTTAGCACAGATACGCAGTATTTT
>NA|NA|TRBJ1-2|TRBV29-1
CGVEEGLGRVVYGYTF
TGCGGCGTTGAAGAGGGACTGGGAAGGGTAGTCTATGGCTACACCTTC
>few|TRBD1|TRBJ2-2|TRBV12-3/TRBV12-4
CASSLGTATGELFF
TGTGCCAGCAGTTTGGGGACAGCCACCGGGGAGCTGTTTTTT
>NA|NA|TRBJ2-6|TRBV9
CACSVDGTANVLTF
TGTGCCTGCAGCGTAGATGGAACGGCCAACGTCCTGACTTTC
>few|NA|TRBJ1-1|TRBV20-1
CSALYSTGKVTFF
TGCAGTGCCTTATATTCCACAGGGAAAGTAACTTTCTTT
>NA|TRBD1|TRBJ1-5|TRBV5-1
CASRLTGGGYQPQHF
TGCGCCAGCAGGCTGACAGGGGGCGGCTATCAGCCCCAGCATTTT
>once|TRBD2|TRBJ2-1|TRBV6-5
CASSYEAGGTNEQFF
TGTGCCAGCAGTTACGAAGCGGGGGGGACCAATGAGCAGTTCTTC
>NA|TRBD1|TRBJ1-1|TRBV15
CATSRQTGENTEGFF
TGTGCCACCAGCAGACAGACAGGGGAAAACACTGAAGGTTTCTTT
>NA|NA|TRBJ1-6|TRBV19
CASSIRRFGDVNSPLHF
TGTGCCAGTAGTATAAGAAGGTTCGGGGACGTTAATTCACCCCTCCACTTT
>NA|NA|TRBJ2-3|TRBV6-2/TRBV6-3
CASGRGGVSTDTQYF
TGTGCCAGCGGGAGGGGGGGCGTGAGCACAGATACGCAGTATTTT
>NA|NA|TRBJ2-7|TRBV7-2
CASSLASGGREQYF
TGTGCCAGCAGCTTAGCGTCTGGGGGGCGGGAGCAGTACTTC